What follows are 9 T cell receptor beta chains derived from one specimen sequenced in a study of T cell responses to AZD1222 COVID-19 vaccine. TCRdb's table, derived via immunoSEQ multiplex PCR, lists solely in-frame clones and lacks some. The sample lists roughly 120,000 clones, around 90% occurring once. This specimen consisted of peripheral blood, obtained on day 0 of AZD1222 vaccination. The receptor source for this set is an adult in good health.

The V and J genes are TRBV6-5 and TRBJ1-4; D is possibly TRBD1 (5 bases). Germline values: CDR1 MNHEY, CDR2 SVGAGI. CDR3 length: 15 residues. The V gene lost 4 bases and the J gene lost 6 bases, with 15 bases spanning the gap. As DNA, the CDR3 is TGTGCCAGCAGTTTGATGCCAGGGAGGCATGAAAAACTGTTTTTT. Amino acid sequence: CASSLMPGRHEKLFF.

The chain is built from TRBV9 and TRBJ1-6; D is uncertain. The V end lost 0 bases, the J end lost 0 bases, and 10 bases lay between the germline ends. Germline loops: CDR1 SGDLS, CDR2 YYNGEE. The CDR3 extends over 17 amino acids. This CDR3 is CASSVVPGSSYNSPLHF. The CDR3 DNA follows: TGTGCCAGCAGCGTAGTGCCGGGGAGCTCCTATAATTCACCCCTCCACTTT.

This chain joins TRBV3-1 (or the pseudogene TRBV3-2) and TRBJ1-2; D perhaps matches TRBD1 (6 bases). CDR3 size: 15 residues. Deletions cut 4 bases from V and 7 bases from J, with 19 bases between. Germline V gene data show CDR1 as LGHDT and CDR2 as YNNKEL (reference sequence). The CDR3 DNA follows: TGTGCCAGCAGCCCGAGGGACAAACGTGGGACTGGCTACACCTTC. It is translated as CASSPRDKRGTGYTF.

The rearrangement joins TRBV24-1 to TRBJ1-3; D call uncertain. Trimming took 3 bases from V and 0 from J, leaving 5 bases between them. In germline, CDR1 is KGHDR, CDR2 SFDVKD. There are 14 residues in the CDR3. CDR3 DNA sequence: TGTGCCACCAGTGATCGGCACTCTGGAAACACCATATATTTT. The encoded protein is CATSDRHSGNTIYF.

The rearrangement uses TRBV7-9 and TRBJ2-1; D uncertain. Trimming left V 2 bases short and J 10 bases short, with 9 bases between. Germline CDR1 and CDR2: SEHNR and FQNEAQ (reference sequence). This CDR3 is built from 12 residues. The CDR3: CASSLTHDEQFF. The CDR3 bases are TGTGCCAGCAGCTTAACCCACGACGAGCAGTTCTTC.

For this clone: Mismatch with germline at one junction end may stem from a read error. V and J are TRBV7-7 and TRBJ2-1, with 14 bases aligning to TRBD2. The CDR3 runs to 16 residues. The germline V gene encodes CDR1 SSHAT and CDR2 FNYEAQ (reference sequence). Here the CDR3 reads CASSPRGTSGSFEQFF. As DNA, the CDR3 is TGTGCTAGCAGCCCCCGAGGGACTAGCGGGAGTTTTGAGCAGTTCTTC.

V gene TRBV7-9 combines with J gene TRBJ2-1; D is perhaps TRBD2 (5 bases). This CDR3 comprises 18 residues. V lost 2 bases and J 0 bases, leaving 17 bases between the germline ends. The germline CDR1 and CDR2 sequences are SEHNR and FQNEAQ (reference sequence). The CDR3 is CASSLYGKGASSYNEQFF. CDR3 nucleotides: TGTGCCAGCAGCTTATACGGGAAGGGTGCGAGCTCCTACAATGAGCAGTTCTTC.

This rearrangement joins TRBV6-5 to TRBJ1-5; 9 nucleotides align to TRBD1. The CDR3 is 14 residues long. Germline CDR1 is MNHEY and CDR2 is SVGAGI. V shed 6 bases and J 7 bases; nucleotides not matched to a gene: 7. Written as DNA, the CDR3 is TGTGCCAGCAGCACGGACAGGGGCAGGCAGCCCCAGCATTTT. Translation gives CASSTDRGRQPQHF.

The chain couples TRBV2 to TRBJ1-2, with no clear D. The CDR3 spans 12 residues. Germline V gene lookup returns CDR1 SNHLY and CDR2 FYNNEI. Trimming took 4 bases from V and 4 from J, leaving 7 bases between them. In DNA form, the CDR3 reads TGTGCCAGCAGTGGTGATGGCTATGGCTACACCTTC. Its protein product is CASSGDGYGYTF.